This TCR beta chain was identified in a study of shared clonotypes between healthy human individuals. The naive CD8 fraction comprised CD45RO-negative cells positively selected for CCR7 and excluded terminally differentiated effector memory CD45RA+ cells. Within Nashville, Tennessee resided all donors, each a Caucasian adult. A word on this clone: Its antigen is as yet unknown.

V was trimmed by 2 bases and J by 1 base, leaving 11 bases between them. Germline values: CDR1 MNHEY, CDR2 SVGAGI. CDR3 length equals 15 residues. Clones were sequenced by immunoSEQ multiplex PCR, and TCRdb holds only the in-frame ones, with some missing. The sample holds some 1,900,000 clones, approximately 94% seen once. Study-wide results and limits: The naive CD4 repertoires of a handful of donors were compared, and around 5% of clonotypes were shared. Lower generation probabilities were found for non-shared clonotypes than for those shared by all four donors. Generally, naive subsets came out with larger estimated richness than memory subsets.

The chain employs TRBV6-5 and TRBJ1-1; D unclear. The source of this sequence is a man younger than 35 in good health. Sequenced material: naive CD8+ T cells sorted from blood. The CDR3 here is CASSYTEGTNTEAFF. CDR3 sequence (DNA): TGTGCCAGCAGTTACACGGAGGGCACGAACACTGAAGCTTTCTTT.